The 17 T cell receptor beta chains in this list originate from one sample, sequenced in a study of glioma-infiltrating T cells after dendritic cell vaccination. The assay was immunoSEQ multiplex PCR, and TCRdb's table has in-frame clones only and misses some. Found here are approximately 84,000 clones, 85% to 90% of them singletons; the top ten hold less than 20%. The sequenced sample was blood, obtained before dendritic cell vaccination. These receptors were collected from a human donor with glioblastoma.

This chain uses TRBV6-5 with TRBJ2-7; 9 bases align to TRBD1. The CDR3 spans 13 residues. V shed 6 bases, J shed 2 bases, and the junction held 2 bases outside the gene matches. Germline CDR1 and CDR2: MNHEY and SVGAGI. DNA of the CDR3: TGTGCCAGCAGCTACAGGGGGCCCTACGAGCAGTACTTC. Protein sequence: CASSYRGPYEQYF.

This chain uses TRBV6-1 with TRBJ1-1; D is perhaps TRBD1 (6 bases). In germline, CDR1 is MNHNS, CDR2 SASEGT. Deletions cut 3 bases from V and 10 bases from J, with 12 bases between. The CDR3 consists of 12 residues. CDR3 DNA: TGTGCCAGCAGTGAGAGAGGGGGACGAGCTTTCTTT. Amino acid sequence: CASSERGGRAFF.

The CDR3 region is CASSFGTGGDEQYF. The CDR3 nucleotides read TGTGCCAGCAGCTTCGGGACAGGGGGCGACGAGCAGTACTTC. The chain carries TRBV11-2 and TRBJ2-7, with 12 bases matching TRBD1. Looked up from germline, CDR1 is SGHAT and CDR2 is FQNNGV. CDR3 length: 14 amino acids. V shed 3 bases, J shed 5 bases, and the junction held 2 bases outside the gene matches.

This chain links TRBV4-3 with TRBJ2-7; 7 bases line up with TRBD2. V was pared by 4 bases and J by 4 bases, with 16 bases of the junction left unmatched. The CDR3 covers 17 residues. Germline V gene sequence: CDR1 LGHNA, CDR2 YSLEER. CDR3 amino acids: CASSPAFTSEKSYEQYF. The CDR3 DNA is TGCGCCAGCAGCCCCGCCTTTACTAGCGAGAAGTCATACGAGCAGTACTTC.

This clone occurred once. The rearrangement links TRBV9 to TRBJ1-1, with 8 bases matching TRBD1. This CDR3 region has 15 residues. V was pared by 0 bases and J by 0 bases, with 1 base of the junction left unmatched. Germline lookup yields CDR1 SGDLS and CDR2 YYNGEE. DNA of the CDR3: TGTGCCAGCAGCGTAGAGGACAGGGTGAACACTGAAGCTTTCTTT. Its translation: CASSVEDRVNTEAFF.

The chain carries TRBV5-1 and TRBJ2-5, with 9 bases that match TRBD1. From germline, CDR1 is SGHRS and CDR2 YFSETQ. CDR3 length: 15 amino acids. The junction had 6 bases not matched to a gene; V was cut back by 2 bases and J by 4 bases. The CDR3 protein is CASSFTGGNRETQYF. The CDR3 region has the DNA TGCGCCAGCAGCTTTACAGGGGGCAACCGAGAGACCCAGTACTTC.

The chain links TRBV5-1 to TRBJ2-1; TRBD2 aligns across 13 bases. CDR1 is SGHRS, CDR2 YFSETQ, per germline. This CDR3 contains 16 residues. J lost 3 bases, V lost 0 bases, and 0 bases had no gene match. The CDR3 here is CASSLGLAGGYNEQFF. In nucleotides, the CDR3 is TGCGCCAGCAGCTTGGGACTAGCGGGAGGCTACAATGAGCAGTTCTTC.

This rearrangement joins TRBV9 to TRBJ2-1; 7 nucleotides line up with TRBD1. The germline V gene has CDR1 SGDLS and CDR2 YYNGEE. This CDR3 spans 15 amino acids. Losses at the gene ends were 2 bases for V and 4 bases for J; bases not matched to a gene: 6. DNA of the CDR3: TGTGCCAGCAGCGTCAGGGGGTGGGAATACAATGAGCAGTTCTTC. Protein product: CASSVRGWEYNEQFF. Complete variable domain (other parts from reference TRBV9 and TRBJ2-1): DSGVTQTPKHLITATGQRVTLRCSPRSGDLSVYWYQQSLDQGLQFLIQYYNGEERAKGNILERFSAQQFPDLHSELNLSSLELGDSALYFCASSVRGWEYNEQFFGPGTRLTVL.

V and J are TRBV29-1 and TRBJ2-1; 7 bases match TRBD1. The CDR3 runs 16 residues. Unmatched junction bases numbered 9, after V lost 4 bases and J lost 0 bases. Germline-derived CDR1 and CDR2 are SQVTM and ANQGSEA. The CDR3 is CSVAGTAISSYNEQFF. CDR3 nucleotides: TGCAGCGTTGCTGGGACAGCTATTAGCTCCTACAATGAGCAGTTCTTC.

This chain connects TRBV7-6 to TRBJ2-7; possibly TRBD1 for D (5 bases). The ends were cut back, 1 base at V and 1 base at J, with 11 bases in the middle. Looked up from germline, CDR1 is SGHVS and CDR2 is FNYEAQ. There are 15 residues in the CDR3. The CDR3 region is CASSLDRTESYEQYF. The DNA for the CDR3 is TGTGCCAGCAGCTTAGACAGGACCGAATCCTACGAGCAGTACTTC.

V and J are TRBV2 and TRBJ1-2; 8 bases are a match to TRBD1. Losses at the gene ends were 6 bases for V and 7 bases for J; bases not matched to a gene: 10. In germline, CDR1 is SNHLY, CDR2 FYNNEI. The CDR3 has 14 residues. The DNA for the CDR3 is TGTGCCAGCAGAGTGGAACAGGGGGAGAGTGGCTACACCTTC. It yields the protein CASRVEQGESGYTF.

This chain connects TRBV29-1 to TRBJ2-2; TRBD1 matches at 9 bases. The CDR3 contains 14 residues. CDR1 and CDR2 from the germline V gene are SQVTM and ANQGSEA. The CDR3 DNA reads as TGCAGAACTCCCGGGACAGGGCGGGTTGGGGAGCTGTTTTTT. The encoded protein is CRTPGTGRVGELFF.

The CDR3 protein is CASSLKGGVNEQFF. For the CDR3, the DNA is TGTGCCAGCAGCTTAAAAGGGGGGGTTAATGAGCAGTTCTTC. V gene TRBV7-2 combines with J gene TRBJ2-1; D possibly corresponds to TRBD2 (7 bases). Trimming pared 2 bases from V and 7 bases from J, leaving 12 bases between. CDR1 SGHTA and CDR2 FQGNSA come from the germline V gene. This CDR3 spans 14 amino acids.

V is TRBV4-1 and J is TRBJ2-7, with 14 bases that match TRBD2. Trimming at V came to 2 bases and at J to 4 bases, leaving 10 bases not matched to a gene. Germline V gene sequence: CDR1 MGHRA, CDR2 YSYEKL. This CDR3 is 18 amino acids long. The CDR3 DNA reads TGCGCCAGCAGCCAATCGGGCCCCGGGACTAGCGGGAGTTACGAGCAGTACTTC. It codes for CASSQSGPGTSGSYEQYF.

This chain connects TRBV5-5 to TRBJ1-5; no reliable D call. V was clipped by 3 bases and J by 4 bases, with 8 bases between them. Germline V gene data show CDR1 as SGHKS and CDR2 as YYEKEE (reference sequence). The CDR3 has 13 amino acids. The CDR3 nucleotides read TGTGCCAGCAGCTCATCACAGAATCAGCCCCAGCATTTT. It codes for CASSSSQNQPQHF.

This clone appeared a single time. The rearrangement uses TRBV29-1 and TRBJ2-2, with 8 bases that match TRBD1. Trimming cost V 2 bases and J 7 bases; bases outside gene matches: 3. Per germline, CDR1 SQVTM and CDR2 ANQGSEA. The CDR3 contains 13 residues. The CDR3 protein is CSVEQGADGELFF. CDR3 in DNA: TGCAGCGTTGAACAGGGGGCTGACGGGGAGCTGTTTTTT.

This chain uses TRBV7-6 with TRBJ1-4; 12 bases agree with TRBD1. Germline CDR1 and CDR2: SGHVS and FNYEAQ. Germline trimming cut 1 base from V and 7 bases from J; bases unmatched to any gene: 10. The length of the CDR3 is 18 residues. CDR3 coding DNA: TGTGCCAGCAGCTTAGGGGACAGGGGGCCTCACTCGATTGAAAAACTGTTTTTT. It yields the protein CASSLGDRGPHSIEKLFF.